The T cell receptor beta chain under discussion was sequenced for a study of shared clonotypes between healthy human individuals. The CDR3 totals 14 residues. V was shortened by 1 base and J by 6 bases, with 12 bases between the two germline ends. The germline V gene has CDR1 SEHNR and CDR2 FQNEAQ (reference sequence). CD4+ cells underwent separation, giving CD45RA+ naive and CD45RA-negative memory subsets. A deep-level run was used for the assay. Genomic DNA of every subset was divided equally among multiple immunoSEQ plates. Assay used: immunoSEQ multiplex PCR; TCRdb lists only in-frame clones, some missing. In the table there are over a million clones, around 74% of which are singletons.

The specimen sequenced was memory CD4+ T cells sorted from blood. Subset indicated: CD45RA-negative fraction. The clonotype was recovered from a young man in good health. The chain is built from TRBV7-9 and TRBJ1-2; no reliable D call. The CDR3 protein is CASSLGRGRDGYTF. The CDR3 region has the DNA TGTGCCAGCAGCTTAGGTCGGGGTCGGGATGGCTACACCTTC.